The rows below give T cell receptor beta chains drawn from one sample of a study of blood T cell repertoires in COVID-19. Sequencing was performed with immunoSEQ multiplex PCR; in TCRdb, only in-frame clones are kept and a portion is missing. The profile shows some 69,000 clones, 90% of them singletons. Sequencing was carried out using peripheral blood. These receptors were obtained from a man in his fifties with COVID-19, enrolled during active disease. Both conserved end residues are part of each CDR3. A D gene is named only where the DNA matches it firmly. Size values are once, few and many counts, or a class for expanded clones, and some rows have none.

V gene: TRBV2; J gene: TRBJ1-6; CDR3 length: 14; clone size: -; D gene: -; CDR3 protein: CASRPTETISPLHF; CDR3 DNA: TGTGCCAGCAGACCTACAGAGACTATATCACCCCTCCACTTT
V gene: TRBV7-9; J gene: TRBJ2-2; CDR3 length: 16; clone size: -; D gene: -; CDR3 protein: CASSLVKGANTGELFF; CDR3 DNA: TGTGCCAGCAGCTTAGTAAAGGGGGCGAACACCGGGGAGCTGTTTTTT
V gene: TRBV7-2; J gene: TRBJ1-2; CDR3 length: 13; clone size: -; D gene: -; CDR3 protein: CASSFGIGDGYTF; CDR3 DNA: TGTGCCAGCAGCTTTGGTATCGGAGATGGCTACACCTTC
V gene: TRBV4-1; J gene: TRBJ2-7; CDR3 length: 15; clone size: -; D gene: -; CDR3 protein: CASSPTQASSYEQYF; CDR3 DNA: TGCGCCAGCAGCCCGACACAGGCAAGCTCCTACGAGCAGTACTTC
V gene: TRBV7-8; J gene: TRBJ1-2; CDR3 length: 14; clone size: -; D gene: -; CDR3 protein: CASSLEVQNYGYTF; CDR3 DNA: TGTGCCAGCAGCTTAGAGGTACAGAACTATGGCTACACCTTC
V gene: TRBV4-1; J gene: TRBJ2-7; CDR3 length: 16; clone size: -; D gene: TRBD1; CDR3 protein: CASSQDLDRVSYEQYF; CDR3 DNA: TGCGCCAGCAGCCAAGATCTTGACAGGGTAAGCTACGAGCAGTACTTC
V gene: TRBV27; J gene: TRBJ1-1; CDR3 length: 15; clone size: -; D gene: -; CDR3 protein: CASSLYGRVETEAFF; CDR3 DNA: TGTGCCAGCAGTTTATACGGCCGGGTCGAGACTGAAGCTTTCTTT
V gene: TRBV6-5; J gene: TRBJ2-2; CDR3 length: 15; clone size: -; D gene: -; CDR3 protein: CASSMGLGKTGELFF; CDR3 DNA: TGTGCCAGCAGCATGGGGCTGGGGAAAACCGGGGAGCTGTTTTTT
V gene: TRBV27; J gene: TRBJ1-6; CDR3 length: 17; clone size: few; D gene: TRBD1; CDR3 protein: CASKSPTGGSYNSPLHF; CDR3 DNA: TGTGCCAGCAAGTCCCCGACAGGGGGCTCCTATAATTCACCCCTCCACTTT
V gene: TRBV3-1/TRBV3-2; J gene: TRBJ2-1; CDR3 length: 14; clone size: -; D gene: -; CDR3 protein: CASSLDGSYNEQFF; CDR3 DNA: TGTGCCAGCAGCCTCGACGGGTCCTACAATGAGCAGTTCTTC
V gene: TRBV24-1; J gene: TRBJ2-1; CDR3 length: 15; clone size: -; D gene: TRBD2; CDR3 protein: CATSASTSGNNEQFF; CDR3 DNA: TGTGCCACCAGTGCTAGTACTAGCGGCAACAATGAGCAGTTCTTC
V gene: TRBV5-4; J gene: TRBJ1-1; CDR3 length: 15; clone size: -; D gene: -; CDR3 protein: CASSWGGGMNTEAFF; CDR3 DNA: TGTGCCAGCAGCTGGGGGGGAGGAATGAACACTGAAGCTTTCTTT
V gene: TRBV19; J gene: TRBJ2-1; CDR3 length: 17; clone size: -; D gene: TRBD2; CDR3 protein: CASSVLTSGGIHNEQFF; CDR3 DNA: TGTGCCAGTTCCGTGCTTACTAGCGGGGGGATTCACAATGAGCAGTTCTTC
V gene: TRBV30; J gene: TRBJ2-1; CDR3 length: 17; clone size: -; D gene: -; CDR3 protein: CAWSTGRRQATYNEQFF; CDR3 DNA: TGTGCCTGGAGTACCGGCAGGAGACAGGCGACCTACAATGAGCAGTTCTTC
V gene: TRBV28; J gene: TRBJ2-5; CDR3 length: 15; clone size: -; D gene: TRBD2; CDR3 protein: CASSADSGVQETQYF; CDR3 DNA: TGTGCCAGCAGTGCAGATAGCGGGGTCCAAGAGACCCAGTACTTC
V gene: TRBV9; J gene: TRBJ2-1; CDR3 length: 17; clone size: -; D gene: -; CDR3 protein: CASSVNAQGTYPNEQFF; CDR3 DNA: TGTGCCAGCAGCGTGAACGCCCAAGGGACTTATCCCAATGAGCAGTTCTTC
V gene: TRBV7-3; J gene: TRBJ2-2; CDR3 length: 16; clone size: -; D gene: -; CDR3 protein: CASSLVGASNTGELFF; CDR3 DNA: TGTGCCAGCAGCTTAGTAGGGGCCTCGAACACCGGGGAGCTGTTTTTT
V gene: TRBV19; J gene: TRBJ1-2; CDR3 length: 14; clone size: -; D gene: TRBD1; CDR3 protein: CASSNQGARAGYTF; CDR3 DNA: TGTGCCAGTTCCAATCAGGGGGCGCGGGCGGGCTACACCTTC
V gene: TRBV1; J gene: TRBJ1-5; CDR3 length: 16; clone size: -; D gene: -; CDR3 protein: CTSHLTRGLSNQPQHF; CDR3 DNA: TGCACCAGCCACCTCACGCGGGGTTTAAGCAATCAGCCCCAGCATTTT
V gene: TRBV4-1; J gene: TRBJ2-5; CDR3 length: 15; clone size: -; D gene: -; CDR3 protein: CASSQDEGRRETQYF; CDR3 DNA: TGCGCCAGCAGCCAAGATGAGGGTAGGCGGGAGACCCAGTACTTC
V gene: TRBV5-1; J gene: TRBJ2-1; CDR3 length: 15; clone size: -; D gene: TRBD2; CDR3 protein: CASSFTSGRYNEQFF; CDR3 DNA: TGCGCCAGCAGCTTTACTAGCGGGCGGTACAATGAGCAGTTCTTC
V gene: TRBV3-1/TRBV3-2; J gene: TRBJ2-3; CDR3 length: 15; clone size: -; D gene: TRBD2; CDR3 protein: CASSPTVAGGATQYF; CDR3 DNA: TGTGCCAGCAGCCCCACTGTTGCGGGAGGGGCTACGCAGTATTTT
V gene: TRBV3-1/TRBV3-2; J gene: TRBJ2-7; CDR3 length: 13; clone size: -; D gene: TRBD1; CDR3 protein: CASSHGQGAEQYF; CDR3 DNA: TGTGCCAGCAGCCATGGACAGGGGGCCGAGCAGTACTTC
V gene: TRBV5-8; J gene: TRBJ2-3; CDR3 length: 15; clone size: few; D gene: TRBD2; CDR3 protein: CASSLDAGGADTQYF; CDR3 DNA: TGTGCCAGCAGCTTGGATGCGGGAGGGGCAGATACGCAGTATTTT
V gene: TRBV29-1; J gene: TRBJ2-1; CDR3 length: 16; clone size: once; D gene: -; CDR3 protein: CSVERGAGGARVEQFF; CDR3 DNA: TGCAGCGTTGAAAGAGGGGCAGGAGGGGCGCGAGTTGAGCAGTTCTTC
V gene: TRBV25-1; J gene: TRBJ2-3; CDR3 length: 13; clone size: -; D gene: -; CDR3 protein: CASSLQGTDTQYF; CDR3 DNA: TGTGCCAGCAGCCTGCAGGGGACAGATACGCAGTATTTT
V gene: TRBV5-4; J gene: TRBJ1-1; CDR3 length: 14; clone size: few; D gene: -; CDR3 protein: CASSSPTVNTEAFF; CDR3 DNA: TGTGCCAGCAGCTCTCCTACAGTGAACACTGAAGCTTTCTTT
V gene: TRBV7-9; J gene: TRBJ2-5; CDR3 length: 14; clone size: -; D gene: -; CDR3 protein: CASSLMSGEETQYF; CDR3 DNA: TGTGCCAGCAGCCTCATGAGCGGAGAAGAGACCCAGTACTTC
V gene: TRBV5-1; J gene: TRBJ1-2; CDR3 length: 15; clone size: -; D gene: TRBD1; CDR3 protein: CASSANPGTGDGYTF; CDR3 DNA: TGCGCCAGCAGCGCAAACCCCGGGACAGGGGATGGCTACACCTTC
V gene: TRBV5-4; J gene: TRBJ2-7; CDR3 length: 14; clone size: -; D gene: TRBD2; CDR3 protein: CASSQPGGTYEQYF; CDR3 DNA: TGTGCCAGCAGCCAACCGGGGGGTACCTACGAGCAGTACTTC
V gene: TRBV2; J gene: TRBJ2-3; CDR3 length: 16; clone size: -; D gene: TRBD2; CDR3 protein: CASSVLAGGNTDTQYF; CDR3 DNA: TGTGCCAGCAGTGTCCTAGCGGGGGGAAACACAGATACGCAGTATTTT
V gene: TRBV19; J gene: TRBJ2-5; CDR3 length: 14; clone size: -; D gene: TRBD1; CDR3 protein: CASSFGTEKETQYF; CDR3 DNA: TGTGCCAGTAGTTTTGGGACAGAGAAAGAGACCCAGTACTTC
V gene: TRBV12-3/TRBV12-4; J gene: TRBJ1-2; CDR3 length: 12; clone size: -; D gene: -; CDR3 protein: CASSLRNYGYTF; CDR3 DNA: TGTGCCAGCAGTTTACGTAACTATGGCTACACCTTC
V gene: TRBV19; J gene: TRBJ2-7; CDR3 length: 16; clone size: -; D gene: TRBD1; CDR3 protein: CASSLSGTGSFHEQYF; CDR3 DNA: TGTGCCAGTAGTCTCTCAGGGACAGGGTCATTCCACGAGCAGTACTTC
V gene: TRBV9; J gene: TRBJ1-4; CDR3 length: 13; clone size: -; D gene: -; CDR3 protein: CASSRAGTEKLFF; CDR3 DNA: TGTGCCAGCAGCAGAGCCGGGACAGAAAAACTGTTTTTT
V gene: TRBV10-3; J gene: TRBJ2-1; CDR3 length: 16; clone size: -; D gene: TRBD2; CDR3 protein: CAISQPPGLAVNEQFF; CDR3 DNA: TGTGCCATCAGTCAACCTCCGGGACTAGCGGTCAATGAGCAGTTCTTC
V gene: TRBV4-1; J gene: TRBJ2-1; CDR3 length: 16; clone size: -; D gene: -; CDR3 protein: CASSQVRLAVYNEQFF; CDR3 DNA: TGCGCCAGCAGCCAAGTAAGGTTAGCGGTCTACAATGAGCAGTTCTTC
V gene: TRBV10-3; J gene: TRBJ2-3; CDR3 length: 15; clone size: -; D gene: TRBD2; CDR3 protein: CASRTSGRRGDTQYF; CDR3 DNA: TGTGCCAGCAGGACTAGCGGGAGGAGGGGAGATACGCAGTATTTT
V gene: TRBV15; J gene: TRBJ2-1; CDR3 length: 20; clone size: -; D gene: TRBD2; CDR3 protein: CATSRDMPRLAGGPGDEQFF; CDR3 DNA: TGTGCCACCAGCAGAGATATGCCGCGACTAGCGGGAGGGCCTGGTGATGAGCAGTTCTTC
V gene: TRBV24-1; J gene: TRBJ2-3; CDR3 length: 15; clone size: -; D gene: -; CDR3 protein: CATSDSRTGTDTQYF; CDR3 DNA: TGTGCCACCAGTGATTCTCGGACAGGCACAGATACGCAGTATTTT
V gene: TRBV28; J gene: TRBJ1-5; CDR3 length: 17; clone size: -; D gene: TRBD1; CDR3 protein: CASIQGLPSDSNQPQHF; CDR3 DNA: TGTGCCAGTATACAGGGGCTCCCCTCCGATAGCAATCAGCCCCAGCATTTT
V gene: TRBV5-1; J gene: TRBJ2-7; CDR3 length: 16; clone size: -; D gene: -; CDR3 protein: CASSLGSSGDHYEQYF; CDR3 DNA: TGCGCCAGCAGCTTGGGGTCTTCAGGGGACCACTACGAGCAGTACTTC
V gene: TRBV18; J gene: TRBJ2-5; CDR3 length: 18; clone size: -; D gene: TRBD2; CDR3 protein: CASSPPRGSGAIQETQYF; CDR3 DNA: TGTGCCAGCTCACCACCGAGGGGTAGCGGGGCTATTCAAGAGACCCAGTACTTC
V gene: TRBV15; J gene: TRBJ2-2; CDR3 length: 17; clone size: -; D gene: TRBD2; CDR3 protein: CATSSDVSLPNPGGLFF; CDR3 DNA: TGTGCCACCAGCAGCGATGTCTCTTTGCCGAATCCGGGAGGGCTGTTTTTT
V gene: TRBV19; J gene: TRBJ2-1; CDR3 length: 14; clone size: -; D gene: -; CDR3 protein: CASRRSDSRNEQFF; CDR3 DNA: TGTGCCAGTAGGCGTAGCGACTCCAGGAATGAGCAGTTCTTC
V gene: TRBV15; J gene: TRBJ2-7; CDR3 length: 17; clone size: -; D gene: TRBD2; CDR3 protein: CATSRDPISGNSYEQYF; CDR3 DNA: TGTGCCACCAGCAGAGATCCGATTAGCGGGAACTCCTACGAGCAGTACTTC
V gene: TRBV3-1/TRBV3-2; J gene: TRBJ1-2; CDR3 length: 16; clone size: -; D gene: -; CDR3 protein: CASSQDLAERGYGYTF; CDR3 DNA: TGTGCCAGCAGCCAAGATCTGGCAGAAAGGGGCTATGGCTACACCTTC
V gene: TRBV9; J gene: TRBJ1-2; CDR3 length: 14; clone size: -; D gene: -; CDR3 protein: CASSVALARYGYTF; CDR3 DNA: TGTGCCAGCAGCGTGGCCCTTGCTCGCTATGGCTACACCTTC
V gene: TRBV27; J gene: TRBJ1-5; CDR3 length: 16; clone size: -; D gene: -; CDR3 protein: CASSLRYDAGNQPQHF; CDR3 DNA: TGTGCCAGCAGTTTAAGGTATGACGCGGGCAATCAGCCCCAGCATTTT
V gene: TRBV19; J gene: TRBJ2-1; CDR3 length: 15; clone size: -; D gene: TRBD1; CDR3 protein: CASSPSDRAGNEQFF; CDR3 DNA: TGTGCCAGTAGTCCTTCCGACAGGGCTGGGAATGAGCAGTTCTTC
V gene: TRBV4-1; J gene: TRBJ2-7; CDR3 length: 16; clone size: -; D gene: -; CDR3 protein: CASSTRGDPGAGEQYF; CDR3 DNA: TGCGCCAGCAGCACCCGTGGGGATCCCGGCGCGGGCGAGCAGTACTTC
V gene: TRBV29-1; J gene: TRBJ2-7; CDR3 length: 13; clone size: few; D gene: TRBD1; CDR3 protein: CSVPGQGEVEQYF; CDR3 DNA: TGCAGCGTTCCGGGACAGGGGGAGGTCGAGCAGTACTTC
V gene: TRBV2; J gene: TRBJ2-2; CDR3 length: 14; clone size: -; D gene: TRBD2; CDR3 protein: CASNVGLGTGELFF; CDR3 DNA: TGTGCCAGCAACGTGGGACTAGGGACCGGGGAGCTGTTTTTT
V gene: TRBV10-3; J gene: TRBJ1-5; CDR3 length: 13; clone size: -; D gene: TRBD1; CDR3 protein: CAIRDRVTQPQHF; CDR3 DNA: TGTGCCATCAGGGACAGGGTGACTCAGCCCCAGCATTTT
V gene: TRBV3-1/TRBV3-2; J gene: TRBJ2-5; CDR3 length: 15; clone size: -; D gene: TRBD2; CDR3 protein: CASSQVAGFQETQYF; CDR3 DNA: TGTGCCAGCAGCCAAGTAGCGGGATTCCAAGAGACCCAGTACTTC